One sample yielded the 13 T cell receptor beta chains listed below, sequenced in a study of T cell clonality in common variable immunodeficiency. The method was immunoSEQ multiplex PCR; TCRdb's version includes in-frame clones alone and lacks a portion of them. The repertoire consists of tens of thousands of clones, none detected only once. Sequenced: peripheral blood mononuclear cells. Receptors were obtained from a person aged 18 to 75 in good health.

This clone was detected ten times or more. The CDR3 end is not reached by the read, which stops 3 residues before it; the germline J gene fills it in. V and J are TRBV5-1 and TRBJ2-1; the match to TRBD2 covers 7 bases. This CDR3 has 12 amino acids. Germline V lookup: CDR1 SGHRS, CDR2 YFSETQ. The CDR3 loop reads CASGADYNEQFF. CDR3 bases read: TGCGCAAGCGGGGCCGACTACAATGAG.

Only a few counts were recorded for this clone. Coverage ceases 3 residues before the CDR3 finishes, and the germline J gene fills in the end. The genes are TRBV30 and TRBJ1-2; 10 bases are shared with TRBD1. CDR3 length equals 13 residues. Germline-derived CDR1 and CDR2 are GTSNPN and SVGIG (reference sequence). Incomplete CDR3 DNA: TGTGTGACAGGGGGCGAATCTAACTATGGC. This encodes CVTGGESNYG. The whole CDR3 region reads CVTGGESNYGYTF.

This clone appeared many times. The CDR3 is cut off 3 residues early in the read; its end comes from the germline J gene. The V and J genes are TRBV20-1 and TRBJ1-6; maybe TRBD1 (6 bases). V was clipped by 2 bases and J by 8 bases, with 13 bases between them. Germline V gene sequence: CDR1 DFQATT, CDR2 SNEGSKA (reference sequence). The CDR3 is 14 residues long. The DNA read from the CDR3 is TGCAGTGCTAGACCACGGGACACCTATTCACCC. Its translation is CSARPRDTYSP. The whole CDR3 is CSARPRDTYSPLHF.

The CDR3 reads CASSAPLAASSYEQYF. The CDR3 bases that were read are TGCGCCAGCAGCGCCCCTCTAGCGGCCAGCTCCTACGAG. The chain joins TRBV10-2 to TRBJ2-7; 7 bases are a match to TRBD2. The CDR3 end lies 3 residues beyond the end of the read and is filled in from the germline J gene. With 6 bases clipped from V and 0 bases from J, the junction kept 11 bases outside the gene matches. The CDR3 is made up of 16 amino acids. CDR1 is WSHSY, CDR2 SAAADI, per germline.

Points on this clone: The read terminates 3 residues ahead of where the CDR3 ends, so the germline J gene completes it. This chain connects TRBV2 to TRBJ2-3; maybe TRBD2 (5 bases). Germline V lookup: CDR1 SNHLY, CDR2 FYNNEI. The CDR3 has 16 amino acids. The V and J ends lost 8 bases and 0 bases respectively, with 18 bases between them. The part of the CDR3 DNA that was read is TGTGCCAGCCGGGCGGGTGGACGGGGTAGCACAGATACG. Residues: CASRAGGRGSTDT. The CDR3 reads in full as CASRAGGRGSTDTQYF.

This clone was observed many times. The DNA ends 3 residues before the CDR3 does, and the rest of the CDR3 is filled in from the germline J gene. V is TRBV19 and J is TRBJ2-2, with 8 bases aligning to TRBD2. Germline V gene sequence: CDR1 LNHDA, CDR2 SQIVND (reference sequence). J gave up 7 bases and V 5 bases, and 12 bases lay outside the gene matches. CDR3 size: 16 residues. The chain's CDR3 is CASSVPGGPFFGELFF. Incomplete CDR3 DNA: TGTGCCAGTAGTGTACCGGGGGGGCCTTTTTTCGGGGAG.

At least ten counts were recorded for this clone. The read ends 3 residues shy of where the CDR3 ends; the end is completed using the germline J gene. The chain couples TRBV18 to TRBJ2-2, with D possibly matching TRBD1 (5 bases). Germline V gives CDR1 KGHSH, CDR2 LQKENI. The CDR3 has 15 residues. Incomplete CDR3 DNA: TGTGCCAGCTCACCACAGACAGCAACTAATGAAAAG. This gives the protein CASSPQTATNEK. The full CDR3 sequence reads CASSPQTATNEKLFF.

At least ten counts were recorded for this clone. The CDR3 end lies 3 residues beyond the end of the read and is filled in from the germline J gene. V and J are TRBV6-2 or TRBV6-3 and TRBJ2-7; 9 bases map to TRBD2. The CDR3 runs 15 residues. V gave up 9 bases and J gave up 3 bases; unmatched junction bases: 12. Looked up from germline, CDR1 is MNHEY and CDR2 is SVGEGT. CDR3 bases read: TGTGCCAGTAAACCGTCTAGCGGGACTTACTACGAG. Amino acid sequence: CASKPSSGTYYE. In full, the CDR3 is CASKPSSGTYYEQYF.

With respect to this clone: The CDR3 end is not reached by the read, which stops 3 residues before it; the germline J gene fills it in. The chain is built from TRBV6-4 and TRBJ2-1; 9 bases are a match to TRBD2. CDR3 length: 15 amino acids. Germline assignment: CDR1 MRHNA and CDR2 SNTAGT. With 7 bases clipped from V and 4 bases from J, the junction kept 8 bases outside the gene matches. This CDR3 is CASKCKRGVYNEQFF. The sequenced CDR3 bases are TGTGCCAGCAAGTGTAAGCGGGGGGTTTACAATGAG.

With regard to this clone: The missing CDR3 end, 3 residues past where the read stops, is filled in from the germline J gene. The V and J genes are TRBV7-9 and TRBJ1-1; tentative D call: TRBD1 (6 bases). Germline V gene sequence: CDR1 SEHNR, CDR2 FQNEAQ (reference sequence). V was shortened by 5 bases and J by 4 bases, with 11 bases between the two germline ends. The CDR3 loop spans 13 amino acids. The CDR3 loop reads CASSLQGFTEAFF. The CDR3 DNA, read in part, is TGTGCCAGCAGCCTACAGGGATTCACTGAA.

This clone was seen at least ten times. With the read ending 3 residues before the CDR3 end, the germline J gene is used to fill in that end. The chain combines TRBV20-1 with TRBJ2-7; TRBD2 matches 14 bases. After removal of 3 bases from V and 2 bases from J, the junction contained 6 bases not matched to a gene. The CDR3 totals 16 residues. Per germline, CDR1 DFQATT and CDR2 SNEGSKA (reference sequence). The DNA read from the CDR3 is TGCAGTGCTAGGAGAGGACTAGCGGGGGGACCCTACGAG. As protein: CSARRGLAGGPYE. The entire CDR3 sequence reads CSARRGLAGGPYEQYF.

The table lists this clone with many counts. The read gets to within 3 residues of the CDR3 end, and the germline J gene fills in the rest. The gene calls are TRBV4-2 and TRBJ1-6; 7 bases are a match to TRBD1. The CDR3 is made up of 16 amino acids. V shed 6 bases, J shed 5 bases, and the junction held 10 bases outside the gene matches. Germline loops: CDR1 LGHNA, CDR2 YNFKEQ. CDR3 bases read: TGTGCCAGCAGGATGGAACAGGGGAGGAATAATTCACCC. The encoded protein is CASRMEQGRNNSP. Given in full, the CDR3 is CASRMEQGRNNSPLHF.

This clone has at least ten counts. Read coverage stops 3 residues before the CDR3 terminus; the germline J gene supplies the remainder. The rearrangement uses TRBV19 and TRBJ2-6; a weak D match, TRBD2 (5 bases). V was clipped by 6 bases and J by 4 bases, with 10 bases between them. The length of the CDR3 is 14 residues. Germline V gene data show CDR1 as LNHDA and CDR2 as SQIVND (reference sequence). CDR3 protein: CASSEGTGANVLTF. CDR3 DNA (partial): TGTGCCAGTAGCGAGGGCACCGGGGCCAACGTC.